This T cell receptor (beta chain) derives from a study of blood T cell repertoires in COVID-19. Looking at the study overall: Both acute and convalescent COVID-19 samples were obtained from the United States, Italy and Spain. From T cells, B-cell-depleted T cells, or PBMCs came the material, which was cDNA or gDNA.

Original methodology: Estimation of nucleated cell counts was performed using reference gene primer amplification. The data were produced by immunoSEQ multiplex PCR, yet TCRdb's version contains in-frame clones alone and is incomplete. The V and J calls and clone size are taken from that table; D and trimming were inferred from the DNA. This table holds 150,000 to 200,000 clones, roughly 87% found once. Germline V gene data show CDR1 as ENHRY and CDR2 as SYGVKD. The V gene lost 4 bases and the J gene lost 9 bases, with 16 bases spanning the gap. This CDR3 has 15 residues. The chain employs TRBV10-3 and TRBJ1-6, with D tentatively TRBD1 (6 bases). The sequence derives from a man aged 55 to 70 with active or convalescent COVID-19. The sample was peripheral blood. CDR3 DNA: TGTGCCATCAGTGGGGGCGGACAGTTTTCTTCACCCCTCCACTTT. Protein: CAISGGGQFSSPLHF.